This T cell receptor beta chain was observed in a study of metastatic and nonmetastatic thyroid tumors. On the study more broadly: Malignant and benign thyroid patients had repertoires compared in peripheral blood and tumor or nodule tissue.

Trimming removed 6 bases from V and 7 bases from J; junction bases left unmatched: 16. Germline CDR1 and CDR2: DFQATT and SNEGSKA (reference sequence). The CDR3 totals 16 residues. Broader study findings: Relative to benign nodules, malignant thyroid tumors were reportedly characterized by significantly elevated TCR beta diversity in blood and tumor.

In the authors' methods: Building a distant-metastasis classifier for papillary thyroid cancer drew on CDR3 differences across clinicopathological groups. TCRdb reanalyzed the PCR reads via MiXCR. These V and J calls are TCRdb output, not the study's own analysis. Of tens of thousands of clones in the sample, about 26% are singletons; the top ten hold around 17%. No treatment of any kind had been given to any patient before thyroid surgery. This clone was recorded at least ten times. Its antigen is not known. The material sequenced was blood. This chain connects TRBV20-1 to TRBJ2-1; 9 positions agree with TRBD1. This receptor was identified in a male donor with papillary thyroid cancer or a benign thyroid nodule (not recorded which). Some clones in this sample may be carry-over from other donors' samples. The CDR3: CSAFAGTGKLENEQFF. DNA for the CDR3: TGCAGTGCCTTCGCCGGGACAGGGAAATTGGAGAATGAGCAGTTCTTC.